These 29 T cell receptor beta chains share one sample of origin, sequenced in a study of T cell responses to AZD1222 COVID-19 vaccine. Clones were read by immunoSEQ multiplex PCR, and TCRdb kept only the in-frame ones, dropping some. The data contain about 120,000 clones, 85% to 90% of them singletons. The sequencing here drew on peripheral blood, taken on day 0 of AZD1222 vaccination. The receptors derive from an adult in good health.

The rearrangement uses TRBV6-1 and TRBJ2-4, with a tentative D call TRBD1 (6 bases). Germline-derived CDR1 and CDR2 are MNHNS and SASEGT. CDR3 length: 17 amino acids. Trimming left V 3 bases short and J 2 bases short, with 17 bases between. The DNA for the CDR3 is TGTGCCAGCAGTGACCGAACAGGGTTGAGGTCCAAAAACATTCAGTACTTC. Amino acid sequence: CASSDRTGLRSKNIQYF.

CDR3 sequence (DNA): TGTGCCAGCAGCTTAGCGAGCGGAACAGATACGCAGTATTTT. Its translation is CASSLASGTDTQYF. V usage is TRBV7-2 and J usage is TRBJ2-3; weak D call: TRBD2 (5 bases). Trimming pared 0 bases from V and 3 bases from J, leaving 7 bases between. From germline, CDR1 is SGHTA and CDR2 FQGNSA. The CDR3 is 14 amino acids.

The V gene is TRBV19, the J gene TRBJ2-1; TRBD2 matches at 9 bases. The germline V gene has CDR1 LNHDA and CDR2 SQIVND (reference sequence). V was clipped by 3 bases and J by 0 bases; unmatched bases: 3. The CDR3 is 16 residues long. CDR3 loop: CASSILSGSSYNEQFF. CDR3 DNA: TGTGCCAGTAGTATTCTTAGCGGGAGCTCCTACAATGAGCAGTTCTTC.

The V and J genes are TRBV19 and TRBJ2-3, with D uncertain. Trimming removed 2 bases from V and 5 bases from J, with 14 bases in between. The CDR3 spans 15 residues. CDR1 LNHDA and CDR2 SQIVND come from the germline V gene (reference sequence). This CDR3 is CASSISRDGRDTQYF. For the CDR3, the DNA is TGTGCCAGTAGTATAAGCCGCGATGGTCGAGATACGCAGTATTTT.

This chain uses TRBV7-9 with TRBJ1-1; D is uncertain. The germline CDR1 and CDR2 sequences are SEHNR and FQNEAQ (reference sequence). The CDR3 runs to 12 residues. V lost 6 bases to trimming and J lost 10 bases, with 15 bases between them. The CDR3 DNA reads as TGTGCCAGCAGTCGCAATGGGGTTGGAGCTTTCTTT. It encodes CASSRNGVGAFF.

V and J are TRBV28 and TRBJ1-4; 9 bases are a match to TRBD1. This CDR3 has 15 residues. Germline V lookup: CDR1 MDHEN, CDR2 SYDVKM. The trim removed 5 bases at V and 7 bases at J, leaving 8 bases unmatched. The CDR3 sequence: CASSAGTGSLEKLFF. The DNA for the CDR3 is TGTGCCAGCAGTGCCGGGACAGGGAGTCTTGAAAAACTGTTTTTT. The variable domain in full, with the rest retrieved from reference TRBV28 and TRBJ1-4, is DVKVTQSSRYLVKRTGEKVFLECVQDMDHENMFWYRQDPGLGLRLIYFSYDVKMKEKGDIPEGYSVSREKKERFSLILESASTNQTSMYLCASSAGTGSLEKLFFGSGTQLSVL.

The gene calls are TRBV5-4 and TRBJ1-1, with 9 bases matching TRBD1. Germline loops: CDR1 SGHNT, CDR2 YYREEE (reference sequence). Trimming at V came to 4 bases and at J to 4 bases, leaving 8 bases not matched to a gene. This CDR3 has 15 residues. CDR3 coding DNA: TGTGCCAGCAGCCGTCGGACAGGGGAGGGCACTGAAGCTTTCTTT. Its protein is CASSRRTGEGTEAFF.

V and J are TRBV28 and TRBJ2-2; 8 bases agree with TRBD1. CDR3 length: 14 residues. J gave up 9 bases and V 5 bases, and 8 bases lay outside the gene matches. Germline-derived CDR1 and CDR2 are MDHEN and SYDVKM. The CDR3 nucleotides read TGTGCCAGCAGTCCCCCCGGACAGGGTCGGGAGCTGTTTTTT. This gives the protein CASSPPGQGRELFF.

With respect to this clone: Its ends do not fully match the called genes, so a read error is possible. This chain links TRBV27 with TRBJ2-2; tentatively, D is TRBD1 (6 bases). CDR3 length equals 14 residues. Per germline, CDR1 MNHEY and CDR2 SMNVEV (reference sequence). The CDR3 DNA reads TGTGCCACCAGTCTGACACAGGGCGCCGGGGAGCTGTTTTTT. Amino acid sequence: CATSLTQGAGELFF.

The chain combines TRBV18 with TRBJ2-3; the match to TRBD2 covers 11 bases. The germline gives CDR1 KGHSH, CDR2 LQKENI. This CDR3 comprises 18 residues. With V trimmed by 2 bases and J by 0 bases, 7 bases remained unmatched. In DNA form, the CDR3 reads TGTGCCAGCTCACCATTAGCGGGAGGGCCTCTAAGCACAGATACGCAGTATTTT. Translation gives CASSPLAGGPLSTDTQYF. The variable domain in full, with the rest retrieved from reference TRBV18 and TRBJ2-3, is NAGVMQNPRHLVRRRGQEARLRCSPMKGHSHVYWYRQLPEEGLKFMVYLQKENIIDESGMPKERFSAEFPKEGPSILRIQQVVRGDSAAYFCASSPLAGGPLSTDTQYFGPGTRLTVL.

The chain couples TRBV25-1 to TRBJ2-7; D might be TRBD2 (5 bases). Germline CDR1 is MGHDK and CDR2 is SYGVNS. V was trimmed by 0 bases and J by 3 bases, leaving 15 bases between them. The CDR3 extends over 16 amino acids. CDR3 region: CASSEYGLARGYEQYF. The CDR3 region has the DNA TGTGCCAGCAGTGAATATGGCCTAGCTAGAGGCTACGAGCAGTACTTC.

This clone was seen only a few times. The CDR3 coding sequence is TGCAGCGCTGACAGGGGTATGTCGGAAGGCTACACCTTC. Translating it yields CSADRGMSEGYTF. The rearrangement links TRBV29-1 to TRBJ1-2; the match to TRBD1 covers 8 bases. The trim removed 7 bases at V and 8 bases at J, leaving 12 bases unmatched. The CDR3 runs to 13 residues. Germline CDR1 and CDR2: SQVTM and ANQGSEA.

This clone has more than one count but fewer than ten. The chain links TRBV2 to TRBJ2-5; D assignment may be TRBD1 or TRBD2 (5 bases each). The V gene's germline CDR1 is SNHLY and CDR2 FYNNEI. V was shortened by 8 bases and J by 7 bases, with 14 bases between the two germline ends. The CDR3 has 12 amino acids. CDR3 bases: TGTGCCAGCGGGACCCCGGGTGGGACCCAGTACTTC. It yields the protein CASGTPGGTQYF.

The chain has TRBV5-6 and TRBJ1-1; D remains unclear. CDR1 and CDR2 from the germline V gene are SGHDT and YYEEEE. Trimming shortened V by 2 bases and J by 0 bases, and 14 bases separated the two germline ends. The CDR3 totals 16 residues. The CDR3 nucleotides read TGTGCCAGCAGCTTCCGAGGGCCCAATATGAACACTGAAGCTTTCTTT. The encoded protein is CASSFRGPNMNTEAFF.

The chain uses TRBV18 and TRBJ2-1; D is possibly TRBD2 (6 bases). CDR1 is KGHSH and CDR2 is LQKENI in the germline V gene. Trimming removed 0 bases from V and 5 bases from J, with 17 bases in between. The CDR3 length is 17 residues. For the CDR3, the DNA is TGTGCCAGCTCACCACCTCAACTAGCCGGCAGAGACAATGAGCAGTTCTTC. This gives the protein CASSPPQLAGRDNEQFF.

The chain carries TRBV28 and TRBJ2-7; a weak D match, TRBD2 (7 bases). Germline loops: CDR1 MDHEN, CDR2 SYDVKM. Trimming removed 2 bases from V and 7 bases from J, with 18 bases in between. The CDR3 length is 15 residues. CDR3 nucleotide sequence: TGTGCCAGCAGTTTAGCGGGGGCCCCTCTGTGGGAGCAGTACTTC. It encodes CASSLAGAPLWEQYF.

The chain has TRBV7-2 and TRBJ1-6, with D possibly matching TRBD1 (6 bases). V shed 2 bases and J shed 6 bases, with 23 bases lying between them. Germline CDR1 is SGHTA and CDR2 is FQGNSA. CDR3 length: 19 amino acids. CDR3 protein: CASSLIGPSGGASNSPLHF. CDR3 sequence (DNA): TGTGCCAGCAGCTTAATAGGTCCTAGCGGGGGCGCGTCTAATTCACCCCTCCACTTT.

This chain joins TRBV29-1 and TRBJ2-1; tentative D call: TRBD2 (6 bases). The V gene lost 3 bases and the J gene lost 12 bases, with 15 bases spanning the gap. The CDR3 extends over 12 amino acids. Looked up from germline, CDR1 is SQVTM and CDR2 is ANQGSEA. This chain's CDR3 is CSVERGPRGQFF. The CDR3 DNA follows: TGCAGCGTTGAGCGGGGCCCTCGGGGGCAGTTCTTC.

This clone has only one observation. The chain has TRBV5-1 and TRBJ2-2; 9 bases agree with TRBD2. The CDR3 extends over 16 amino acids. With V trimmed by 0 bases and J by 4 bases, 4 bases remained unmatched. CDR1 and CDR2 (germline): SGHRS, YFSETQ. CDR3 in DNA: TGCGCCAGCAGCTTGGACGGCGGGAGGGTCACCGGGGAGCTGTTTTTT. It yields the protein CASSLDGGRVTGELFF. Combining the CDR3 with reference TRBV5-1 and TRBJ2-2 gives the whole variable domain KAGVTQTPRYLIKTRGQQVTLSCSPISGHRSVSWYQQTPGQGLQFLFEYFSETQRNKGNFPGRFSGRQFSNSRSEMNVSTLELGDSALYLCASSLDGGRVTGELFFGEGSRLTVL.

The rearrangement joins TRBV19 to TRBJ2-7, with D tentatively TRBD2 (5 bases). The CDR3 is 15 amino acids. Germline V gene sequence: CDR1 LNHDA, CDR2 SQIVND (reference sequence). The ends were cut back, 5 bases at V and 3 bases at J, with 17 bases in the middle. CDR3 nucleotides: TGTGCCAGTAGTCTAACGGACGGGGATTACTACGAGCAGTACTTC. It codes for CASSLTDGDYYEQYF. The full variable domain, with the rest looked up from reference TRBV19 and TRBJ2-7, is DGGITQSPKYLFRKEGQNVTLSCEQNLNHDAMYWYRQDPGQGLRLIYYSQIVNDFQKGDIAEGYSVSREKKESFPLTVTSAQKNPTAFYLCASSLTDGDYYEQYFGPGTRLTVT.

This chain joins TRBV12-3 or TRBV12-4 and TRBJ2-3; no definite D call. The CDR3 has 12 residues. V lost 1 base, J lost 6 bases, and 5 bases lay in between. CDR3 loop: CASSLVADTQYF. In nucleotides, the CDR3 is TGTGCCAGCAGTTTAGTGGCGGATACGCAGTATTTT.

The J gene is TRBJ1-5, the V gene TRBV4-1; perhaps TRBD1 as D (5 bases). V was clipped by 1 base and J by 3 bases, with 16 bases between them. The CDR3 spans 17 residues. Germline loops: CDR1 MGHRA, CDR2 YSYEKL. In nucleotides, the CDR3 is TGCGCCAGCAGCCAAGGCATTAGTGGCGGGGCCAATCAGCCCCAGCATTTT. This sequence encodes CASSQGISGGANQPQHF.

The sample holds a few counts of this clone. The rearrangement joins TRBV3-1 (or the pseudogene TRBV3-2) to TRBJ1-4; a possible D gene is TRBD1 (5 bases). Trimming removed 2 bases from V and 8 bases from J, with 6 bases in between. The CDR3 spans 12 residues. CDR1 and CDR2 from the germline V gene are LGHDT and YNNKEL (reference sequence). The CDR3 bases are TGTGCCAGCAGCCAAAGGACAGAAAAACTGTTTTTT. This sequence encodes CASSQRTEKLFF.

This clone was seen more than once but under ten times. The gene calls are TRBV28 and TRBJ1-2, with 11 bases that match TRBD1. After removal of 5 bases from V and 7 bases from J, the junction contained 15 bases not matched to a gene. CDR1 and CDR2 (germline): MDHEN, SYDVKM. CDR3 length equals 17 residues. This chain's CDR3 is CASSRPSPGTGGIGYTF. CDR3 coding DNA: TGTGCCAGCAGTCGTCCTTCCCCCGGGACAGGGGGGATTGGCTACACCTTC.

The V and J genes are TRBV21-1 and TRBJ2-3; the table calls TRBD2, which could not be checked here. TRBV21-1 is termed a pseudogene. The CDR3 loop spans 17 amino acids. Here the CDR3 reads CASSKRTSGRDTDTQYF. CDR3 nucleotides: TGTGCCAGCAGCAAAAGGACTAGCGGGAGGGATACAGATACGCAGTATTTT.

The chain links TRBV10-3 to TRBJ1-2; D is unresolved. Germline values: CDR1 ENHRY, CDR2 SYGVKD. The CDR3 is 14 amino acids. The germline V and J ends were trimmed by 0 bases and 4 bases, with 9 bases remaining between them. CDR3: CAISESQGPYGYTF. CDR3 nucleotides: TGTGCCATCAGTGAGTCCCAAGGGCCCTATGGCTACACCTTC.

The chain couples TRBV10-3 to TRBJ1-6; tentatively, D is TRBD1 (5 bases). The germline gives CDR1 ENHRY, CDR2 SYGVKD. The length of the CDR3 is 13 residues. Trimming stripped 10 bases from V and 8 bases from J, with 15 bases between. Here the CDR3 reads CATGGGEDSPLHF. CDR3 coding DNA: TGTGCCACGGGGGGAGGGGAGGATTCACCCCTCCACTTT.

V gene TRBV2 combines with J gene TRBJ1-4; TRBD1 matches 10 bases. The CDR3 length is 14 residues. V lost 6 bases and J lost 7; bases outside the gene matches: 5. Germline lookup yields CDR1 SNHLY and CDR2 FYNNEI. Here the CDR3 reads CASRDGQGGEKLFF. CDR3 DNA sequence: TGTGCCAGCAGGGACGGACAGGGGGGTGAAAAACTGTTTTTT.

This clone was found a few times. In nucleotides, the CDR3 is TGTGCCAGCAGTACTGGGGTTGGGTCAGGAGGGGCTTTCTTT. This gives the protein CASSTGVGSGGAFF. The chain uses TRBV6-5 and TRBJ1-1; D call uncertain. There are 14 residues in the CDR3. The V and J ends lost 5 bases and 11 bases respectively, with 21 bases between them. CDR1 MNHEY and CDR2 SVGAGI come from the germline V gene.